One sample yielded the 9 T cell receptor beta chains listed below, sequenced in a study of human T cells and chemical hapten exposure. Time point specified: pre-sensitization, week 0. Treatment of the sample: therapeutic diphenylcyclopropenone sensitization with weekly scalp DPC. TCRdb re-analysed the RACE reads in MiXCR, keeping a single row per CDR3 protein. The sample includes over 30,000 distinct CDR3 sequences, 7.5% to 8% of them seen just once. This specimen was whole blood, taken in connection with sensitization to the hapten diphenylcyclopropenone (DPC). These receptors came from a woman between 50 and 59 years old with alopecia areata. Some clones in this sample may be carry-over from other donors' samples.

This clonotype came up many times. The rearrangement uses TRBV14 and TRBJ2-7, with a possible D match to TRBD1 (6 bases). The CDR3 loop spans 15 amino acids. Germline CDR1 SGHDN, CDR2 FVKESK. V was clipped by 4 bases and J by 0 bases, with 13 bases between them. The CDR3 DNA reads TGTGCCAGCAGCCGTCAATCAGGGGCCTCCTACGAGCAGTACTTC. This codes for CASSRQSGASYEQYF.

This clonotype was seen only a few times. V and J are TRBV2 and TRBJ2-3, with D tentatively TRBD2 (6 bases). Looked up from germline, CDR1 is SNHLY and CDR2 is FYNNEI. V gave up 6 bases and J gave up 5 bases, with 12 bases separating them. The CDR3 has 13 residues. The CDR3 loop reads CASRPGTGDTQYF. The DNA for the CDR3 is TGTGCCAGCAGGCCCGGGACTGGAGATACGCAGTATTTT.

On this clonotype: Because it lacks the conserved phenylalanine or tryptophan at the end, this CDR3 is likely a read error. The chain joins TRBV7-2 to TRBJ2-1; maybe TRBD2 (6 bases). The germline V gene encodes CDR1 SGHTA and CDR2 FQGNSA. With 1 base removed from V and 5 bases from J, the gap between germline ends came to 15 bases. The CDR3 spans 16 residues. In nucleotides, the CDR3 is TGTGCCAGCAGCTTAGACCGGGGGATCCCTAACAATGAGCAGTTCTAC. Amino acids: CASSLDRGIPNNEQFY.

The table lists this clonotype with a few counts. The J gene is TRBJ2-5, the V gene TRBV5-4; TRBD1 agrees at 7 bases. Per germline, CDR1 SGHNT and CDR2 YYREEE (reference sequence). V was pared by 3 bases and J by 0 bases, with 5 bases of the junction left unmatched. The length of the CDR3 is 15 residues. The CDR3 DNA follows: TGTGCCAGCAGCTCCCCGACAGGGAACCAAGAGACCCAGTACTTC. Encoded protein: CASSSPTGNQETQYF.

This clonotype was picked up many times. One end of the junction varies from germline; a read error may be responsible. The chain links TRBV11-2 to TRBJ2-7, with D maybe TRBD1 (5 bases). This CDR3 spans 12 amino acids. Germline CDR1 is SGHAT and CDR2 is FQNNGV. CDR3 bases: TGTGCCAGCAGCTCCCACGACAGAAGGCAGAACTTC. Protein sequence: CASSSHDRRQNF.

This clonotype was observed at least ten times. The chain uses TRBV11-2 and TRBJ2-3; a weak D match, TRBD2 (6 bases). Germline CDR1 reads SGHAT; CDR2 reads FQNNGV. The CDR3 runs to 13 residues. V was pared by 8 bases and J by 2 bases, with 11 bases between. CDR3 sequence reads: CASERGTTDTQYF. CDR3 bases: TGTGCCAGCGAACGGGGGACCACAGATACGCAGTATTTT.

This clonotype came up a few times. The chain links TRBV11-3 to TRBJ2-2; D call uncertain. In germline, CDR1 is SGHNT, CDR2 YENEEA. V gave up 5 bases and J gave up 7 bases, with 5 bases separating them. The length of the CDR3 is 11 residues. In nucleotides, the CDR3 is TGTGCCAGCAGCCCCGGCGGGGAGCTGTTTTTT. Protein sequence: CASSPGGELFF.

This clonotype was seen ten or more times. The V and J genes are TRBV28 and TRBJ2-5; D not certain. Germline assignment: CDR1 MDHEN and CDR2 SYDVKM. The CDR3 is 18 amino acids. V was pared by 3 bases and J by 0 bases, with 20 bases between. The CDR3 DNA reads as TGTGCCAGCAGTTTTTTCAGCGTACTCTCTTCGTACCAAGAGACCCAGTACTTC. Its translation: CASSFFSVLSSYQETQYF.

Only a few counts were recorded for this clonotype. The rearrangement joins TRBV20-1 to TRBJ2-7; 7 positions match TRBD1. The CDR3 loop spans 16 amino acids. Trimming cost V 3 bases and J 3 bases; bases outside gene matches: 14. Germline V lookup: CDR1 DFQATT, CDR2 SNEGSKA (reference sequence). CDR3 DNA: TGCAGTGCTAGGGCCCCCGCAGGGGGTGAGTTCTACGAGCAGTACTTC. It is translated as CSARAPAGGEFYEQYF.